The 14 T cell receptor beta chains given below trace back to one sample, sequenced in a study of cytomegalovirus exposure and HLA in healthy donors. With 60 Vbeta and 13 Jbeta primers, the PCR was carried out. Here immunoSEQ multiplex PCR was the method, and the copy in TCRdb shows in-frame clones only, minus some. The sample holds roughly 33,000 clones, approximately 80% seen once. Specimen: PBMCs. The receptor set was obtained from a male donor in good health and CMV-seronegative.

The chain combines TRBV6-5 with TRBJ2-7; TRBD2 agrees at 10 bases. The germline gives CDR1 MNHEY, CDR2 SVGAGI. V shed 9 bases, J shed 2 bases, and the junction held 7 bases outside the gene matches. The CDR3 runs to 14 residues. The DNA of the CDR3 is TGTGCCAGTACCGGGACTAGCGTTCCCTACGAGCAGTACTTC. Protein sequence: CASTGTSVPYEQYF.

The chain employs TRBV6-1 and TRBJ1-3, with 7 bases identical to TRBD1. The CDR3 contains 14 residues. Trimming removed 1 base from V and 3 bases from J; junction bases left unmatched: 0. Germline assignment: CDR1 MNHNS and CDR2 SASEGT. This CDR3 is CASSEGQGGNTIYF. In DNA, the CDR3 is TGTGCCAGCAGTGAAGGACAGGGTGGAAACACCATATATTTT.

The V call is TRBV7-9, the J call TRBJ1-3; D gene uncertain. Between the trimmed V and J ends, which lost 5 bases and 4 bases, there was a span of 15 bases. Germline CDR1 SEHNR, CDR2 FQNEAQ (reference sequence). The CDR3 runs 15 residues. CDR3 coding DNA: TGTGCCAGCAGCCCGGAAACTAGACCGGGAAACACCATATATTTT. This sequence encodes CASSPETRPGNTIYF.

The chain joins TRBV7-2 to TRBJ2-1; 7 positions match TRBD2. The CDR3 has 14 residues. CDR1 and CDR2 from the germline V gene are SGHTA and FQGNSA. J was trimmed by 6 bases and V by 6 bases; bases with no gene match: 8. CDR3 in amino acids: CASRRPTSSNEQFF. The CDR3 nucleotides read TGTGCCAGCAGACGCCCGACTAGCTCCAATGAGCAGTTCTTC.

V gene TRBV19 combines with J gene TRBJ2-7; 8 nucleotides line up with TRBD2. V lost 6 bases, J lost 3 bases, and 7 bases stayed unmatched. The CDR3 is 14 residues long. CDR1 and CDR2 from the germline V gene are LNHDA and SQIVND (reference sequence). In nucleotides, the CDR3 is TGTGCCAGTAGCGCAGCGGGAGAGCTCTACGAGCAGTACTTC. This gives the protein CASSAAGELYEQYF.

The V call is TRBV6-1, the J call TRBJ1-6, with TRBD1 matching 7 bases. Germline V gene lookup returns CDR1 MNHNS and CDR2 SASEGT. The junction had 11 bases not matched to a gene; V was cut back by 0 bases and J by 9 bases. CDR3 length equals 17 residues. The CDR3 spells CASSEALLGQGVSPLHF. Here the CDR3 DNA reads TGTGCCAGCAGTGAAGCGTTGTTGGGTCAGGGGGTTTCACCCCTCCACTTT.

This clone was observed a handful of times. V is TRBV27 and J is TRBJ1-2, with D perhaps TRBD1 (5 bases). V shed 8 bases and J shed 5 bases, with 18 bases lying between them. Germline CDR1 MNHEY, CDR2 SMNVEV (reference sequence). This CDR3 spans 14 amino acids. CDR3 in amino acids: CASGRTNVRYGYTF. In DNA, the CDR3 is TGTGCCAGCGGAAGGACAAACGTACGATATGGCTACACCTTC.

The chain uses TRBV27 and TRBJ2-5; TRBD1 agrees at 7 bases. Germline V gene lookup returns CDR1 MNHEY and CDR2 SMNVEV (reference sequence). The CDR3 length is 15 residues. V gave up 6 bases and J gave up 5 bases; unmatched junction bases: 12. The CDR3 DNA sequence: TGTGCCAGCAGCCGCAAGGGGGCCTGGGCGGAGACCCAGTACTTC. The encoded protein is CASSRKGAWAETQYF.

The chain combines TRBV4-1 with TRBJ2-5; no reliable D call. The CDR3 runs 15 residues. Trimming removed 0 bases from V and 0 bases from J, with 8 bases in between. The germline V gene has CDR1 MGHRA and CDR2 YSYEKL. CDR3 in amino acids: CASSQEEAYQETQYF. The CDR3 DNA follows: TGCGCCAGCAGCCAAGAGGAAGCGTACCAAGAGACCCAGTACTTC.

The chain has TRBV5-1 and TRBJ2-5; 13 bases are a match to TRBD2. Losses at the gene ends were 3 bases for V and 10 bases for J; bases not matched to a gene: 12. This CDR3 is built from 16 residues. Germline V gene lookup returns CDR1 SGHRS and CDR2 YFSETQ. The CDR3 nucleotides are TGCGCCAGCAGCTACAACCGACCGGGACTAGCGGGGTACCAGTACTTC. Its translation is CASSYNRPGLAGYQYF.

This clone was observed a few times. The chain joins TRBV19 to TRBJ1-6, with unresolved D. CDR3 length: 15 residues. V was pared by 5 bases and J by 11 bases, with 19 bases between. Germline V gene lookup returns CDR1 LNHDA and CDR2 SQIVND (reference sequence). This CDR3 reads CASSANGAVLTPLHF. CDR3 nucleotide sequence: TGTGCCAGTAGTGCCAATGGTGCGGTATTAACACCCCTCCACTTT.

The rearrangement uses TRBV6-5 and TRBJ1-5, with D uncertain. Trimming took 6 bases from V and 11 from J, leaving 17 bases between them. CDR3 size: 13 residues. The germline gives CDR1 MNHEY, CDR2 SVGAGI. The chain's CDR3 is CASRPPRVEAQHF. CDR3 sequence (DNA): TGTGCCAGCAGGCCCCCCCGGGTTGAGGCCCAGCATTTT.

The genes are TRBV6-5 and TRBJ1-2, with TRBD1 matching 7 bases. The CDR3 has 13 amino acids. Germline CDR1 MNHEY, CDR2 SVGAGI. V was pared by 7 bases and J by 2 bases, with 4 bases of the junction left unmatched. Here the CDR3 DNA reads TGTGCCAGCACTACAGGGGCGAACTATGGCTACACCTTC. It codes for CASTTGANYGYTF.

The chain links TRBV6-5 to TRBJ2-5; 8 bases align to TRBD2. V was pared by 4 bases and J by 5 bases, with 6 bases of the junction left unmatched. Looked up from germline, CDR1 is MNHEY and CDR2 is SVGAGI. This CDR3 has 14 amino acids. CDR3 sequence: CASSFTGTRETQYF. The CDR3 DNA is TGTGCCAGCAGTTTCACCGGGACTAGGGAGACCCAGTACTTC.